This T cell receptor (beta chain) was sequenced for a study of response to subunit inactivated influenza vaccine (dated by TCRdb to 2016 to 2019). With regard to the full study: Deep quantitative profiling of the T cell receptor repertoire was used in the study to follow responses to a trivalent subunit inactivated influenza vaccine.

Ten or more counts support this clonotype. Its antigen specificity is not known. No base quality values were provided; no much bigger clone lies one nucleotide off. Libraries were prepared through RT-PCR. TCRdb records Illumina HiSeq 2500 as the sequencer. TCRdb reanalyzed the raw reads on its own, using fastp at Q25 for trimming and MiXCR for clone calling, and kept in-frame beta chains. Each CDR3 protein gets just one entry, which takes the most common genes and DNA from the rows behind it. This sample gives 710,000 or so distinct CDR3 sequences in total; around 14% of them show up just once. Of the sample, roughly 10% falls within the top ten clones. CDR1 is given as LGHNA and CDR2 as YSLEER, both from the germline V gene. The CDR3 covers 14 residues, taking in both the cysteine and the phenylalanine. The entry retains the CDR3 DNA only, 42 bases that are in frame from base 1. Relative to germline, V is missing 3 bases and J is missing 8 bases, with 5 bases of the junction outside any gene match.

Study-level results and caveats: According to the authors, only a limited number of new T cells may be recruited by each seasonal influenza vaccination.

Specimen: PBMCs from blood, collected 12 days after vaccination. The V and J genes are TRBV4-3 and TRBJ2-1, with 9 junctional bases fitting TRBD1. The source is a man aged 50-60 years who received an inactivated influenza vaccine. Donor details come from another sample of the same person, matched by shared clones. The DNA sequence is as follows: TGCGCCAGCAGCCAGGGACAGGGACCCTATGAGCAGTTCTTC. It codes for CASSQGQGPYEQFF.